This paragraph reports one TCR beta chain. The sample belongs to a study of blood T cell repertoires in COVID-19. Study as a whole: PBMCs, B-cell-depleted T cells, or T cells were the source of the cDNA or gDNA that made up the material.

Study processing details: Counts of nucleated cells, estimated from reference gene primer amplification, were obtained. Some clones are missing from TCRdb's copy, which holds only in-frame ones; the method was immunoSEQ multiplex PCR. V and J calls and clone size come straight from that table; D and trimming were deduced from the DNA. The sample lists roughly 380,000 clones, 87% seen once, with about 3% in the top ten. The ends lost 10 bases at V and 6 bases at J; junction bases unmatched: 13. There are 14 residues in the CDR3. The germline CDR1 and CDR2 sequences are SNHLY and FYNNEI. Participant ages covered about 18 to 89 years across 25 or so US areas.

The TCR sequence derives from a woman in her twenties or thirties who had recovered from COVID-19. The rearrangement uses TRBV2 and TRBJ1-2; TRBD1 matches at 8 bases. The sample taken for sequencing was PBMCs or T cells enriched from blood (not recorded which). The CDR3 reads CATNLRGQGNGYTF. CDR3 nucleotides: TGTGCCACAAACCTCAGGGGGCAAGGGAATGGCTACACCTTC.